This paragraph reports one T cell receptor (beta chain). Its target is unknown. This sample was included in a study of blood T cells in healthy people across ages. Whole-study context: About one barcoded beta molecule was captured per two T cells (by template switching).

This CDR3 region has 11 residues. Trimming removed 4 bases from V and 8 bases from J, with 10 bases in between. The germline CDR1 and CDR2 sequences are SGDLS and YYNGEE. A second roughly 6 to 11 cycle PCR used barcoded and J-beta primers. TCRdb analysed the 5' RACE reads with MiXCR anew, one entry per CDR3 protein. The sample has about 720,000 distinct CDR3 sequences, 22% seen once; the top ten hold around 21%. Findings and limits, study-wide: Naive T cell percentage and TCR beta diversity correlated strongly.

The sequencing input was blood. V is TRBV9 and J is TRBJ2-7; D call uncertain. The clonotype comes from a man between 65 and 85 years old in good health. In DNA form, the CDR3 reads TGTGCCAGCAGCCCGGGCTTCAAGCAGTACTTC. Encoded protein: CASSPGFKQYF. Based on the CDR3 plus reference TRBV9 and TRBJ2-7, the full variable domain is DSGVTQTPKHLITATGQRVTLRCSPRSGDLSVYWYQQSLDQGLQFLIQYYNGEERAKGNILERFSAQQFPDLHSELNLSSLELGDSALYFCASSPGFKQYFGPGTRLTVT.